This T cell receptor (beta chain) was profiled in a study of blood T cell repertoires in COVID-19. Study-wide context: The samples span acute and convalescent COVID-19 from the United States, Italy and Spain.

Original methodology: How many nucleated cells were present was estimated from reference gene primer amplification. Using immunoSEQ multiplex PCR, the repertoire was profiled, and TCRdb retains in-frame clones only, with some absent. The D gene and trimming were derived from the DNA, and the V and J assignments and clone size from that table. The sample has 50,000 to 75,000 clones, about 86% seen once. V lost 0 bases to trimming and J lost 6 bases; unmatched junction nucleotides: 11. Germline CDR1 is SGHRS and CDR2 is YFSETQ. The CDR3 runs 16 residues. This clone showed up just a few times. Sequencing used peripheral blood. This chain links TRBV5-1 with TRBJ1-1, with 7 bases matching TRBD1. The sequence came from an elderly woman with active or convalescent COVID-19. The DNA for the CDR3 is TGCGCCAGCAGCTTGGCCGAGAGACAGGGATTCGCTGAAGCTTTCTTT. Translation gives CASSLAERQGFAEAFF. The full variable domain, its missing parts supplied by reference TRBV5-1 and TRBJ1-1, is KAGVTQTPRYLIKTRGQQVTLSCSPISGHRSVSWYQQTPGQGLQFLFEYFSETQRNKGNFPGRFSGRQFSNSRSEMNVSTLELGDSALYLCASSLAERQGFAEAFFGQGTRLTVV.